This TCR beta chain is from a study of shared clonotypes between healthy human individuals. Here immunoSEQ multiplex PCR was the method, and the copy in TCRdb shows in-frame clones only, minus some. Among roughly 1,600,000 clones listed, approximately 98.5% were seen once. The length of the CDR3 is 16 residues. V dropped 4 bases and J dropped 6; count of bases not matched to a gene: 7. Germline lookup yields CDR1 SGHDN and CDR2 FVKESK. Findings of the study overall: Compared with clonotypes that all four donors shared, non-shared clonotypes had lower generation probabilities. About 5% was the fraction of naive CD4 clonotypes found shared across a few donors.

The donor cohort consisted entirely of Caucasian adults residing in Nashville, Tennessee. Only one count was recorded for this clone. Its specificity is not known. The TCR comes from a man younger than 45 in good health. The chain carries TRBV14 and TRBJ2-1; 12 bases line up with TRBD2. What was sequenced was naive CD4+ T cells sorted from blood. Subset indicated: CD45RA+ positively selected. CDR3 in DNA: TGTGCCAGCAGCCGAGAGGGACTAGCGGGTTCCAATGAGCAGTTCTTC. As protein: CASSREGLAGSNEQFF.